These 13 T cell receptor beta chains came from one sample sequenced in a study of blood T cells in healthy people across ages. The authors ran a second PCR of about 6 to 11 cycles using a sample-barcoded 5' primer and a J-beta primer mix. Via MiXCR, TCRdb re-called the 5' RACE reads, giving one row per CDR3 protein. The profile shows some 1.5 million distinct CDR3 sequences, roughly 27% of them singletons. Sequenced input: blood. The receptors here all came from a woman aged 30 to 39 in good health.

This clonotype was found a few times. DNA of the CDR3: TGCAGTGCTAGGAAGCGGGGGGTTGGGCAAGAGACCCAGTACTTC. Its protein product is CSARKRGVGQETQYF. V gene TRBV20-1 combines with J gene TRBJ2-5; 9 bases match TRBD2. This CDR3 comprises 15 residues. The V segment lost 3 bases and the J segment 2 bases; nucleotides outside the gene matches: 7. Looked up from germline, CDR1 is DFQATT and CDR2 is SNEGSKA (reference sequence).

The table lists this clonotype with a few counts. The genes are TRBV20-1 and TRBJ2-5; TRBD2 aligns across 14 bases. Germline V lookup: CDR1 DFQATT, CDR2 SNEGSKA (reference sequence). CDR3 size: 14 residues. V was clipped by 6 bases and J by 4 bases; unmatched bases: 4. The DNA of the CDR3 is TGCAGTGCAAAGACTAGCGGGAGGGGAGAGACCCAGTACTTC. Its protein is CSAKTSGRGETQYF.

In this sample, this clonotype turned up many times. The chain uses TRBV10-3 and TRBJ2-7; D uncertain. V was clipped by 2 bases and J by 3 bases, with 8 bases between them. CDR1 and CDR2 from the germline V gene are ENHRY and SYGVKD. CDR3 length equals 13 residues. The CDR3 here is CAISEIENYEQYF. The CDR3 DNA reads as TGTGCCATCAGTGAGATTGAAAACTACGAGCAGTACTTC.

Regarding this clonotype: One end of the junction does not line up with germline, which may come from a read error. V usage is TRBV10-3 and J usage is TRBJ1-1; D not resolved. Germline V gene data show CDR1 as ENHRY and CDR2 as SYGVKD. CDR3 length equals 14 residues. CDR3 in amino acids: CAVSEIGGNTEAFF. The CDR3 DNA reads as TGTGCCGTCAGTGAGATCGGCGGGAACACTGAAGCTTTCTTT.

V and J are TRBV7-2 and TRBJ2-7, with D perhaps matching TRBD1 (5 bases). Germline assignment: CDR1 SGHTA and CDR2 FQGNSA. Trimming stripped 5 bases from V and 0 bases from J, with 11 bases between. The CDR3 length is 14 residues. The CDR3 bases are TGTGCCAGCAGCCCGAGACAGAACTCCTACGAGCAGTACTTC. Its translation is CASSPRQNSYEQYF.

This clonotype was observed a single time. V and J are TRBV6-1 and TRBJ2-5, with a tentative D call TRBD1 (5 bases). In germline, CDR1 is MNHNS, CDR2 SASEGT. CDR3 size: 17 residues. Trimming took off 1 base at V and 0 bases at J, with 15 bases between the two ends. The CDR3 nucleotides read TGTGCCAGCAGTGAAGATCCTCCAGGGATATACCAAGAGACCCAGTACTTC. Its protein is CASSEDPPGIYQETQYF.

This clonotype was counted between two and nine times. The rearrangement uses TRBV18 and TRBJ2-7; tentatively, D is TRBD1 or TRBD2 (5 bases each). This CDR3 comprises 17 residues. CDR1 and CDR2 (germline): KGHSH, LQKENI. V lost 2 bases, J lost 3 bases, and 20 bases lay in between. This chain's CDR3 is CASSPIPSGTLNYEQYF. In DNA, the CDR3 is TGTGCCAGCTCACCAATACCCTCCGGGACCTTAAACTACGAGCAGTACTTC.

On this clonotype: The conserved phenylalanine or tryptophan normally closing the CDR3 is absent here, so this likely arose from a read error. This sequence joins TRBV10-3 and TRBJ1-1, with 10 nucleotides matching TRBD1. This CDR3 is built from 15 residues. The germline gives CDR1 ENHRY, CDR2 SYGVKD. The V segment lost 10 bases and the J segment 5 bases; nucleotides outside the gene matches: 13. The CDR3 is CASKETGGAETEAFV. The CDR3 DNA sequence: TGTGCCAGCAAAGAGACAGGGGGCGCGGAGACTGAAGCTTTCGTT.

The sample holds a few counts of this clonotype. This rearrangement joins TRBV20-1 to TRBJ1-2; D gene uncertain. The CDR3 runs 13 residues. V lost 0 bases and J lost 0, with 5 bases in between. The germline V gene encodes CDR1 DFQATT and CDR2 SNEGSKA (reference sequence). Written as DNA, the CDR3 is TGCAGTGCTAGAGATGGACCTAACTATGGCTACACCTTC. Translated, it gives CSARDGPNYGYTF.

This clonotype was found a few times. This chain uses TRBV13 with TRBJ2-5; 11 bases fit TRBD2. This CDR3 has 16 amino acids. Germline V gene data show CDR1 as PRHDT and CDR2 as FYEKMQ (reference sequence). V lost 3 bases and J lost 2; bases outside the gene matches: 5. The CDR3 DNA reads as TGTGCCAGCAGCTTCATGACTAGCGGGGCTCAAGAGACCCAGTACTTC. This codes for CASSFMTSGAQETQYF. Looking up the rest from reference TRBV13 and TRBJ2-5 gives the full variable domain: AAGVIQSPRHLIKEKRETATLKCYPIPRHDTVYWYQQGPGQDPQFLISFYEKMQSDKGSIPDRFSAQQFSDYHSELNMSSLELGDSALYFCASSFMTSGAQETQYFGPGTRLLVL.

This clonotype has just a few counts. DNA for the CDR3: TGTGCCAGCAGGTCGCTTAAGGGGAATGAGCAGTTCTTC. It translates to CASRSLKGNEQFF. The chain couples TRBV12-3 or TRBV12-4 to TRBJ2-1; weak D call: TRBD1 (5 bases). CDR3 length equals 13 residues. The ends were cut back, 6 bases at V and 7 bases at J, with 13 bases in the middle.

The genes are TRBV14 and TRBJ1-2; 8 bases fit TRBD1. Germline CDR1 and CDR2: SGHDN and FVKESK. The CDR3 totals 14 residues. V lost 6 bases and J lost 6; bases outside the gene matches: 9. The CDR3 coding sequence is TGTGCCAGCAGTGGCTGGCAGGGGGCGGATGGCTACACCTTC. Amino acid sequence: CASSGWQGADGYTF.

The CDR3 DNA reads as TGCAGTGCTGGGGAGCGGGGTTACAATGAGCAGTTCTTC. Translation: CSAGERGYNEQFF. The rearrangement joins TRBV20-1 to TRBJ2-1; 7 nucleotides line up with TRBD2. CDR3 length: 13 residues. Trimming took 5 bases from V and 4 from J; bases not matched to a gene: 5. Germline values: CDR1 DFQATT, CDR2 SNEGSKA (reference sequence).